The 9 T cell receptor beta chains below were found in one sample sequenced in a study of T cells in Graves' hyperthyroidism and ophthalmopathy. Researchers amplified the TCR beta CDR3 regions from RNA transcripts. When the TCR CDR3 underwent first-round RT-PCR, the HTBI primer set was used. TCRdb re-analysed the multiplex PCR reads in MiXCR, keeping a single row per CDR3 protein. This sample has 490,000 or so distinct CDR3 sequences, with about 46% found just once. Sequenced input: peripheral blood or thyroid tissue (not recorded which). The origin of the receptors is an adult woman with Graves' disease, either hyperthyroidism or ophthalmopathy (not recorded which).

The sample holds one count of this clonotype. This rearrangement joins TRBV5-1 to TRBJ2-5, with 7 nucleotides matching TRBD1. Per the germline V gene, CDR1 is SGHRS and CDR2 is YFSETQ. The CDR3 length is 14 residues. The J segment lost 7 bases and the V segment lost 1 base, leaving 7 bases of the junction unmatched. The CDR3 nucleotides are TGCGCCAGCAGCTTGCCCACAGGGGACGGGACCCAGTACTTC. Translation: CASSLPTGDGTQYF.

This clonotype was found a few times. The genes are TRBV20-1 and TRBJ2-5, with 7 bases fitting TRBD2. The V gene's germline CDR1 is DFQATT and CDR2 SNEGSKA (reference sequence). The CDR3 runs to 15 residues. V shed 0 bases, J shed 1 base, and the junction held 5 bases outside the gene matches. The CDR3 protein is CSARESSGSQETQYF. For the CDR3, the DNA is TGCAGTGCTAGAGAGTCTAGCGGATCCCAAGAGACCCAGTACTTC.

The table lists this clonotype with many counts. The genes are TRBV5-1 and TRBJ1-1; 9 bases are shared with TRBD1. The CDR3 is 16 residues long. Germline V lookup: CDR1 SGHRS, CDR2 YFSETQ. The ends lost 3 bases at V and 1 base at J; junction bases unmatched: 7. Written as DNA, the CDR3 is TGCGCCAGCAGCTGGGGACAGGGTGCCGGGAACACTGAAGCTTTCTTT. Protein sequence: CASSWGQGAGNTEAFF.

The chain uses TRBV7-9 and TRBJ1-2; 9 bases map to TRBD1. The ends lost 3 bases at V and 4 bases at J; junction bases unmatched: 12. Germline V gene lookup returns CDR1 SEHNR and CDR2 FQNEAQ (reference sequence). The CDR3 totals 17 residues. CDR3 in DNA: TGTGCCAGCAGCTTCGGACAGGGGATGCCTTCGAGCTATGGCTACACCTTC. This encodes CASSFGQGMPSSYGYTF. The whole variable domain, filled in from reference TRBV7-9 and TRBJ1-2, reads DTGVSQNPRHKITKRGQNVTFRCDPISEHNRLYWYRQTLGQGPEFLTYFQNEAQLEKSRLLSDRFSAERPKGSFSTLEIQRTEQGDSAMYLCASSFGQGMPSSYGYTFGSGTRLTVV.

This clonotype was counted many times. V usage is TRBV7-9 and J usage is TRBJ2-5, with no clear D. CDR3 size: 16 residues. Germline assignment: CDR1 SEHNR and CDR2 FQNEAQ (reference sequence). V gave up 4 bases and J gave up 0 bases, with 15 bases separating them. The CDR3 spells CASSYWFSINQETQYF. The CDR3 DNA reads as TGTGCCAGCAGCTACTGGTTTTCTATAAACCAAGAGACCCAGTACTTC.

The sample holds one count of this clonotype. The chain has TRBV15 and TRBJ1-2; D remains unclear. Trimming cost V 8 bases and J 2 bases, with 12 bases left between them. CDR3 length equals 13 residues. From germline, CDR1 is LNHNV and CDR2 YYDKDF (reference sequence). The DNA for the CDR3 is TGTGCCACCGGAGAAGGCGGCAACTATGGCTACACCTTC. Translating gives CATGEGGNYGYTF.

The chain uses TRBV10-3 and TRBJ2-7; either TRBD1 or TRBD2 may fit D (6 bases each). Trimming removed 2 bases from V and 6 bases from J, with 17 bases in between. CDR3 length equals 15 residues. Germline loops: CDR1 ENHRY, CDR2 SYGVKD. The chain's CDR3 is CAISETGRSRGEQYF. The CDR3 DNA reads TGTGCCATCAGTGAGACAGGGAGGTCAAGGGGCGAGCAGTACTTC.

Regarding this clonotype: This may come from a read error, since a much larger clone is one base off. The chain uses TRBV25-1 and TRBJ1-2, with D maybe TRBD1 (6 bases). Germline values: CDR1 MGHDK, CDR2 SYGVNS. V was trimmed by 5 bases and J by 7 bases, leaving 17 bases between them. This CDR3 region has 14 residues. For the CDR3, the DNA is TGTGCCAGCAGTCCACGGAACAGGGTGGGTGGCTACACCTTC. It specifies CASSPRNRVGGYTF.

The chain recombines TRBV28 with TRBJ2-2, with D perhaps matching TRBD2 (6 bases). The CDR3 loop spans 13 amino acids. Germline V gene lookup returns CDR1 MDHEN and CDR2 SYDVKM. The V end lost 3 bases, the J end lost 17 bases, and 19 bases lay between the germline ends. CDR3 protein: CASSLRGTREVFF. In DNA, the CDR3 is TGTGCCAGCAGTTTGAGGGGTACCAGGGAGGTTTTTTTT.